This T cell receptor (beta chain) stems from a study of CD8 T cells in Susac syndrome. Germline loops: CDR1 DFQATT, CDR2 SNEGSKA (reference sequence). The CDR3 consists of 16 residues. The ends lost 6 bases at V and 7 bases at J; junction bases unmatched: 10. RNA in amounts of roughly 0.5 to 1 ug was reverse transcribed with random hexamers. An immunoSEQ multiplex PCR generated amplified TCR beta CDR3 products spanning 54 Vbeta and 13 Jbeta. TCRdb called the immunoSEQ multiplex PCR reads again in MiXCR, with one record for every CDR3 protein. The data contain more than 75,000 distinct CDR3 sequences, approximately 95% of them singletons. The authors sequenced TCR beta from blood CD8+ and CD4+ T cells. Healthy donors constituted the controls, which were matched for age and sex. Negative isolation was applied to CD8+ and CD4+ T cells, and FACS enrichment was applied to TEMRA cells.

Sequenced material: CD8+ T cells from PBMCs. This receptor was taken from a human donor in good health. The chain couples TRBV20-1 to TRBJ2-3, with 16 bases matching TRBD2. The CDR3 sequence: CSAPMGLAGGSNTQYF. The CDR3 DNA reads as TGCAGTGCACCAATGGGACTAGCGGGGGGGTCAAATACGCAGTATTTT.